The clone carrying this TCR beta chain was counted only a few times. The data originate from a study of OX40 agonist ivuxolimab in advanced cancers. Study-wide background: Each patient was given ivuxolimab into a vein every 2 weeks, at 0.01 to 10 mg/kg.

The V gene's germline CDR1 is MRHNA and CDR2 SNTAGT. Trimming pared 0 bases from V and 4 bases from J, leaving 13 bases between. The length of the CDR3 is 16 residues. TCRdb keeps only in-frame clones here, not all; method: immunoSEQ multiplex PCR. The sample lists roughly 16,000 clones; around 67% were seen once. The V call is TRBV6-4, the J call TRBJ2-1, with D possibly being TRBD2 (6 bases). Sequencing was performed on CD4+ or CD8+ T cells sorted from blood, taken in a trial of the OX40 agonist ivuxolimab. This clonotype was sampled from an adult with an advanced solid tumor such as melanoma, head and neck, liver or kidney cancer. CDR3 residues: CASSDSLLAPYNEQFF. The CDR3 nucleotides read TGTGCCAGCAGTGACTCGTTGCTAGCGCCGTACAATGAGCAGTTCTTC.